The 2 T cell receptor beta chains in this list originate from one sample, sequenced in a study of blood T cell repertoires in COVID-19. Only in-frame clones appear in the TCRdb table, and some are missing; sequencing was by immunoSEQ multiplex PCR. Of over 200,000 clones listed, about 85% are singletons. The sequenced material came from PBMCs or T cells enriched from blood (not recorded which). These receptors came from a man aged 30 to 39 who had recovered from COVID-19.

The genes are TRBV18 and TRBJ2-2, with TRBD1 matching 9 bases. Germline V gives CDR1 KGHSH, CDR2 LQKENI. This CDR3 spans 20 amino acids. Unmatched junction bases numbered 19, after V lost 4 bases and J lost 4 bases. CDR3 bases: TGTGCCAGCTCACGTTGGCAAATTTCCGGGACAGGGCACCTCACCGGGGAGCTGTTTTTT. This gives the protein CASSRWQISGTGHLTGELFF.

This chain links TRBV7-3 with TRBJ2-3, with D perhaps matching TRBD1 (5 bases). The ends were cut back, 2 bases at V and 0 bases at J, with 6 bases in the middle. Germline V gene data show CDR1 as SGHTA and CDR2 as FQGTGA. CDR3 length equals 14 residues. CDR3 sequence: CASSLQGSTDTQYF. The CDR3 region has the DNA TGTGCCAGCAGCTTACAGGGTAGCACAGATACGCAGTATTTT.